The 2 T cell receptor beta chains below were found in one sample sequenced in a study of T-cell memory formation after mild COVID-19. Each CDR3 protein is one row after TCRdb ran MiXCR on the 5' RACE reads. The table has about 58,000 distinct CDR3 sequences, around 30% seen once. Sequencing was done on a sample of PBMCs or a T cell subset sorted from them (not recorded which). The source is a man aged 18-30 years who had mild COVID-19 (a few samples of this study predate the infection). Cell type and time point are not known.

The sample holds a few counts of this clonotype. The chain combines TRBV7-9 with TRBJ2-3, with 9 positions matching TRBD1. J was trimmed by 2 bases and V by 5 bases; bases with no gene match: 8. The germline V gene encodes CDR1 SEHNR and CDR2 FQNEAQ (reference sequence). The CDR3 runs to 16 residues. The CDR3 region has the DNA TGTGCCAGCAGCCACGCCGGGACAGGGTTCACAGATACGCAGTATTTT. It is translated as CASSHAGTGFTDTQYF.

The CDR3 bases are TGTGCCAGCAGCCAATTTCCGGGACAGGTCATCGCTGAAGCTTTCTTT. This gives the protein CASSQFPGQVIAEAFF. V and J are TRBV14 and TRBJ1-1; 8 nucleotides align to TRBD1. V was clipped by 2 bases and J by 6 bases; unmatched bases: 11. Germline V lookup: CDR1 SGHDN, CDR2 FVKESK. The CDR3 length is 16 residues.